This T cell receptor beta chain originates from a study of T cell responses to AZD1222 COVID-19 vaccine. Unmatched junction bases numbered 5, after V lost 4 bases and J lost 8 bases. Per germline, CDR1 KGHDR and CDR2 SFDVKD. The CDR3 runs 13 residues. Using immunoSEQ multiplex PCR, the repertoire was profiled, and TCRdb retains in-frame clones only, with some absent. The repertoire holds roughly 100,000 clones, with roughly 84% as singletons. This chain connects TRBV24-1 to TRBJ1-2, with 8 bases identical to TRBD1. The sample here was peripheral blood, taken on day 0 of AZD1222 vaccination. This receptor was identified in an adult in good health. The CDR3 nucleotides are TGTGCCACCAGTGACCAGGGGGCGGGAGGCTACACCTTC. Its protein is CATSDQGAGGYTF.